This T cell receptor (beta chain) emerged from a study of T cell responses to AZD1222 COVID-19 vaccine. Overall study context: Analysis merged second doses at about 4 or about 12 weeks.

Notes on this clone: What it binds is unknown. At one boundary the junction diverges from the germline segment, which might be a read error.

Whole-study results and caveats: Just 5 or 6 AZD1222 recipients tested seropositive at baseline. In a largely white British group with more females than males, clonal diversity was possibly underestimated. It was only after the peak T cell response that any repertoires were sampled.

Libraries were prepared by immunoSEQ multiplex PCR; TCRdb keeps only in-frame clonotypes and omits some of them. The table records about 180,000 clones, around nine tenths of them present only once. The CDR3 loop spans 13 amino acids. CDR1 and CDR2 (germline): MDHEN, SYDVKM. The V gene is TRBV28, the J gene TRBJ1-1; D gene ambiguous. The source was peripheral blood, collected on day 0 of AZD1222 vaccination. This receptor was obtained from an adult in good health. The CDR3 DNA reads TGTGCCAACAGTTTAGAAGGGAACACTGAAGCTTTCTTT. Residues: CANSLEGNTEAFF.